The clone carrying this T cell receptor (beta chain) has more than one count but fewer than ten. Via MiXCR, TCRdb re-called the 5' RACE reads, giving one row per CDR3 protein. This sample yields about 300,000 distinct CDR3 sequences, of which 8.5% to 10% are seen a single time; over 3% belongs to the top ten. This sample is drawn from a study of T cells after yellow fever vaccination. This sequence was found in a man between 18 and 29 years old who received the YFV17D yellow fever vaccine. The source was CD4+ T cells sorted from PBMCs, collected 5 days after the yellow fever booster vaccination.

CDR3 nucleotides: TGCAGCGTTGGGGACAGGGCGAATGAAAAACTGTTTTTT. Translation gives CSVGDRANEKLFF. The chain has TRBV29-1 and TRBJ1-4; 9 positions match TRBD1. Unmatched junction bases numbered 2, after V lost 4 bases and J lost 5 bases. Germline-derived CDR1 and CDR2 are SQVTM and ANQGSEA. The CDR3 runs 13 residues.